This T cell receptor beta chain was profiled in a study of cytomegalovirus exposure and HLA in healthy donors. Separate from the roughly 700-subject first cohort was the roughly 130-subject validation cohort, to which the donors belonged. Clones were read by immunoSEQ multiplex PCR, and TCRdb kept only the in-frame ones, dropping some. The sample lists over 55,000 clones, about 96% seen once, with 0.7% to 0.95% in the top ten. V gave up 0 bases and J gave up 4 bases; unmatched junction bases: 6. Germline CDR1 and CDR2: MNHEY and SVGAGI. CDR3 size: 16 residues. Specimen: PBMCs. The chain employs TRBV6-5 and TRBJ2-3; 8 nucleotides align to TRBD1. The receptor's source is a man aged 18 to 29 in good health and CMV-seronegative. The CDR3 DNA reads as TGTGCCAGCAGTTACTCACTCGGACAGGGTCCAGATACGCAGTATTTT. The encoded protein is CASSYSLGQGPDTQYF.